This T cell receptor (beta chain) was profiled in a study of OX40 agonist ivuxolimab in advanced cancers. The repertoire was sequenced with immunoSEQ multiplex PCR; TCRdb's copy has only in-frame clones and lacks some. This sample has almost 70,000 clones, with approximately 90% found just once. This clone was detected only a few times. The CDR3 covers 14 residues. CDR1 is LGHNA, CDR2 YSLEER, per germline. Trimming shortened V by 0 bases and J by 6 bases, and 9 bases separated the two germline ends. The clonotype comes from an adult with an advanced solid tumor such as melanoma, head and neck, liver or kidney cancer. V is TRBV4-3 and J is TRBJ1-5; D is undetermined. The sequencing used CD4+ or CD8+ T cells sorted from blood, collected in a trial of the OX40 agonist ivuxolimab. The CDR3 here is CASSQDRQGQPQHF. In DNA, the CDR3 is TGCGCCAGCAGCCAAGACAGGCAAGGTCAGCCCCAGCATTTT.